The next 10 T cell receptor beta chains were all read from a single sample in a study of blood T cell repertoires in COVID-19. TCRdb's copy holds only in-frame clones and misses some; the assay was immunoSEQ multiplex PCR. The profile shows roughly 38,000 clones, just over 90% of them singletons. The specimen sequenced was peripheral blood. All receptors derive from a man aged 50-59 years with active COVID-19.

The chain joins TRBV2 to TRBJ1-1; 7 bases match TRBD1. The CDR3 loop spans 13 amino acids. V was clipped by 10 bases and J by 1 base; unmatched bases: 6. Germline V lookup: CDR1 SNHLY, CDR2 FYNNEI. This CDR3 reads CATAGTANTEAFF. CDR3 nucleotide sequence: TGTGCCACCGCCGGGACAGCGAACACTGAAGCTTTCTTT.

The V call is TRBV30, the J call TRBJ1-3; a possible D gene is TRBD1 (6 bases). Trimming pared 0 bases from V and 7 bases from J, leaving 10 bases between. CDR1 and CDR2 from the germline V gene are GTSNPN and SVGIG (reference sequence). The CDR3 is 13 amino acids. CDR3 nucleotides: TGTGCCTGGAGTGTTTTCAGGGGTAACACCATATATTTT. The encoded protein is CAWSVFRGNTIYF.

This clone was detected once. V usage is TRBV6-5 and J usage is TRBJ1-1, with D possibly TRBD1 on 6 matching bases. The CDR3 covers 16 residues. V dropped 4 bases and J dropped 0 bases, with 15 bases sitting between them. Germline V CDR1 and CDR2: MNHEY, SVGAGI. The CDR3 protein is CASSSLGAGLNTEAFF. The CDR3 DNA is TGTGCCAGCAGTTCCTTGGGGGCAGGCCTGAACACTGAAGCTTTCTTT.

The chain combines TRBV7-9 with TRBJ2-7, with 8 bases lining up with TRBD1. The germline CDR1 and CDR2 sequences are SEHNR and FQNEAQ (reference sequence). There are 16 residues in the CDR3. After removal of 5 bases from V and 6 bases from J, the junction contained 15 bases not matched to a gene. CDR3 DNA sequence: TGTGCCAGCAGCCCTTCCGACAGGGGATACGGGGTCGAGCAGTACTTC. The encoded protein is CASSPSDRGYGVEQYF.

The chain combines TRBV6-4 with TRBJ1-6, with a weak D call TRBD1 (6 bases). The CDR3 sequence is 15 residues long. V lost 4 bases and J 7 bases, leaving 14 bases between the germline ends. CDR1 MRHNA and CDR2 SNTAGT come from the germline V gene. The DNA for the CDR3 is TGTGCCAGCAGTGCCGCCACAGGGAACAATTCACCCCTCCACTTT. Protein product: CASSAATGNNSPLHF.

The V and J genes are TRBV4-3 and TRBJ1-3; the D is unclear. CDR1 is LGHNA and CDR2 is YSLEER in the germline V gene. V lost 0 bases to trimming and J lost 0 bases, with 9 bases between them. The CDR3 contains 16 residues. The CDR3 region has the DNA TGCGCCAGCAGCCAAGATGGCTGGAGCTCTGGAAACACCATATATTTT. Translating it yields CASSQDGWSSGNTIYF.

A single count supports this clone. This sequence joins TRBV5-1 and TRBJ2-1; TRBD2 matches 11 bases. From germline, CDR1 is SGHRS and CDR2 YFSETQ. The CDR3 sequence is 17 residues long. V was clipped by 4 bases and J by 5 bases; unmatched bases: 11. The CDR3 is CASSQYTGTSGHNEQFF. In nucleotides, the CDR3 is TGCGCCAGCAGCCAATATACCGGGACTAGCGGACACAATGAGCAGTTCTTC.

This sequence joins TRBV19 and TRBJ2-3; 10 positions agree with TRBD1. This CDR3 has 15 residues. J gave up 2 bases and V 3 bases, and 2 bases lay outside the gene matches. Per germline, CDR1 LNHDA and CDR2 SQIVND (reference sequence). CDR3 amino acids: CASSMGQGNTDTQYF. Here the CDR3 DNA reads TGTGCCAGTAGTATGGGACAGGGGAACACAGATACGCAGTATTTT.

The CDR3 coding sequence is TGTGCCAGCTCACCCAACTACGAGCAGTACTTC. Its protein is CASSPNYEQYF. The chain joins TRBV18 to TRBJ2-7; no definite D call. Trimming pared 3 bases from V and 3 bases from J, leaving 3 bases between. Germline CDR1 KGHSH, CDR2 LQKENI. The CDR3 length is 11 residues.

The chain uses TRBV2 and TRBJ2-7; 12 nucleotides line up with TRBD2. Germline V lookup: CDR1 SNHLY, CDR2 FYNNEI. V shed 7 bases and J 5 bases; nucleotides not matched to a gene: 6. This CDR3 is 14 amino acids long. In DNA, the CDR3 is TGTGCCAGCATTCGACTAGCGGGAGAAGACGAGCAGTACTTC. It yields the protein CASIRLAGEDEQYF.